The T cell receptor (beta chain) under discussion was sequenced for a study of shared clonotypes between healthy human individuals. Study-level results: Having only a few donors restricted how much genetic and exposure-history diversity was captured.

The CDR3 totals 16 residues. The germline V gene encodes CDR1 SGHRS and CDR2 YFSETQ. The trim removed 2 bases at V and 4 bases at J, leaving 7 bases unmatched. For this clone: No antigen is known for it.

Generated by immunoSEQ multiplex PCR, the TCRdb table keeps only in-frame clones and is missing some. Of 2 million to 3 million clones listed, 90% to 95% are singletons. Sample: naive CD4+ T cells from PBMCs. Subset defined: CD45RA+ positively selected. The chain recombines TRBV5-1 with TRBJ1-4, with 8 bases lining up with TRBD1. This receptor was taken from a man in his late teens or twenties in good health. Some clones in this sample may be carry-over from other donors' samples. CDR3 region: CASSLINTGGNEKLFF. The DNA of the CDR3 is TGCGCCAGCAGCTTAATAAATACAGGGGGTAATGAAAAACTGTTTTTT. Looking up the rest from reference TRBV5-1 and TRBJ1-4 gives the full variable domain: KAGVTQTPRYLIKTRGQQVTLSCSPISGHRSVSWYQQTPGQGLQFLFEYFSETQRNKGNFPGRFSGRQFSNSRSEMNVSTLELGDSALYLCASSLINTGGNEKLFFGSGTQLSVL.